These 10 T cell receptor beta chains were all obtained from the same sample, sequenced in a study of breast tumors, draining lymph nodes, adjacent tissues. TCRdb passed the multiplex PCR reads through MiXCR, listing each CDR3 protein once. The sample consists of about 130,000 distinct CDR3 sequences, about 20% of them appearing once. The lymph nodes were axillary draining lymph nodes from breast cancer patients. Sequences were obtained from axillary lymph node tissue. Source of these receptors: a female donor with breast cancer. Some clones in this sample may be carry-over from other donors' samples.

This CDR3 reads CASGTSGGPGGELFF. The CDR3 region has the DNA TGTGCCAGCGGGACTAGCGGGGGTCCAGGGGGGGAGCTGTTTTTT. The V and J genes are TRBV9 and TRBJ2-2; 14 bases match TRBD2. The CDR3 sequence is 15 residues long. Germline CDR1 SGDLS, CDR2 YYNGEE. Germline trimming cut 7 bases from V and 8 bases from J; bases unmatched to any gene: 7.

A remark on this clonotype: A much larger clone lies one base from this, so it may be a read error. In this CDR3 the conserved last residue, phenylalanine or tryptophan, is missing, so a read error is likely. The chain employs TRBV28 and TRBJ2-1; D may be TRBD2 (7 bases). Germline CDR1 is MDHEN and CDR2 is SYDVKM. This CDR3 contains 16 residues. Deletions cut 6 bases from V and 6 bases from J, with 21 bases between. For the CDR3, the DNA is TGTGCCAGCAGCCTAGGCGGGGGCGGAAGGGCCAATGAGCAGTTCCTC. Encoded protein: CASSLGGGGRANEQFL.

This clonotype came up many times. The chain carries TRBV6-6 and TRBJ2-7; 8 nucleotides agree with TRBD1. Unmatched junction bases numbered 7, after V lost 3 bases and J lost 3 bases. Germline CDR1 MNHNY, CDR2 SVGAGI (reference sequence). This CDR3 has 15 residues. CDR3 in amino acids: CASSYPRTGSYEQYF. CDR3 coding DNA: TGTGCCAGCAGTTATCCACGGACAGGGAGCTACGAGCAGTACTTC.

This clonotype was found once. A clone one base away is much larger, so this may be a read error. This CDR3 is missing its conserved last phenylalanine or tryptophan, likely due to a read error. The chain couples TRBV5-8 to TRBJ1-5; perhaps TRBD1 as D (5 bases). CDR1 and CDR2 from the germline V gene are SGHTS and YDEGEE. CDR3 length: 16 residues. The germline V and J ends were trimmed by 5 bases and 2 bases, with 17 bases remaining between them. The CDR3 is CASSPFLGVGNQPQHL. In DNA form, the CDR3 reads TGTGCCAGCAGTCCATTTTTGGGGGTTGGCAATCAGCCCCAGCATCTT.

This clonotype was observed a handful of times. J is TRBJ2-5 and V is TRBV19, with 7 positions matching TRBD2. Germline assignment: CDR1 LNHDA and CDR2 SQIVND (reference sequence). This CDR3 region has 16 residues. Germline trimming cut 3 bases from V and 5 bases from J; bases unmatched to any gene: 12. The CDR3 nucleotides are TGTGCCAGTAGTATTGTTGGCGGGAGTGGGTGGGAGACCCAGTACTTC. Residues: CASSIVGGSGWETQYF.

This clonotype was recorded a few times. The J gene is TRBJ2-2, the V gene TRBV27; 11 positions agree with TRBD2. This CDR3 comprises 19 residues. The germline V gene encodes CDR1 MNHEY and CDR2 SMNVEV (reference sequence). V lost 5 bases to trimming and J lost 6 bases; unmatched junction nucleotides: 17. The DNA for the CDR3 is TGTGCCAGCAGTACCCGTCGCGACCTAGCGGGAGGACGCGCCGGGGAGCTGTTTTTT. This translates into CASSTRRDLAGGRAGELFF.

This clonotype showed up many times. CDR3 coding DNA: TGTGCCATCACCAGCCGGGACAGGGAAAATGAGCAGTTCTTC. Its translation: CAITSRDRENEQFF. This chain uses TRBV10-3 with TRBJ2-1; 9 positions agree with TRBD1. The V segment lost 7 bases and the J segment 7 bases; nucleotides outside the gene matches: 8. The CDR3 consists of 14 residues. Per the germline V gene, CDR1 is ENHRY and CDR2 is SYGVKD.

This clonotype occurred many times. The genes are TRBV20-1 and TRBJ2-6, with D perhaps matching TRBD2 (5 bases). CDR3 length equals 18 residues. V lost 1 base to trimming and J lost 2 bases, with 18 bases between them. Germline V gene lookup returns CDR1 DFQATT and CDR2 SNEGSKA (reference sequence). In DNA, the CDR3 is TGCAGTGCTAGAGTAACGACGGGAAAATGGGCTGGGGCCAACGTCCTGACTTTC. Residues: CSARVTTGKWAGANVLTF.

This clonotype appeared many times. V is TRBV20-1 and J is TRBJ2-1; D is ambiguous. V was clipped by 3 bases and J by 8 bases, with 11 bases between them. The germline gives CDR1 DFQATT, CDR2 SNEGSKA (reference sequence). The CDR3 has 12 residues. CDR3 region: CSARSYLDEQFF. The CDR3 nucleotides read TGCAGTGCTAGGTCCTATTTGGATGAGCAGTTCTTC.

As regards this clonotype: A much more abundant neighbour one base away suggests this may be a read error. The rearrangement joins TRBV6-5 to TRBJ2-1; either TRBD1 or TRBD2 may fit D (5 bases each). The CDR3 spans 11 residues. The germline V gene has CDR1 MNHEY and CDR2 SVGAGI. The CDR3 here is CASGYGAEQFF. The CDR3 DNA reads as TGTGCCAGCGGTTACGGGGCAGAGCAGTTCTTC.